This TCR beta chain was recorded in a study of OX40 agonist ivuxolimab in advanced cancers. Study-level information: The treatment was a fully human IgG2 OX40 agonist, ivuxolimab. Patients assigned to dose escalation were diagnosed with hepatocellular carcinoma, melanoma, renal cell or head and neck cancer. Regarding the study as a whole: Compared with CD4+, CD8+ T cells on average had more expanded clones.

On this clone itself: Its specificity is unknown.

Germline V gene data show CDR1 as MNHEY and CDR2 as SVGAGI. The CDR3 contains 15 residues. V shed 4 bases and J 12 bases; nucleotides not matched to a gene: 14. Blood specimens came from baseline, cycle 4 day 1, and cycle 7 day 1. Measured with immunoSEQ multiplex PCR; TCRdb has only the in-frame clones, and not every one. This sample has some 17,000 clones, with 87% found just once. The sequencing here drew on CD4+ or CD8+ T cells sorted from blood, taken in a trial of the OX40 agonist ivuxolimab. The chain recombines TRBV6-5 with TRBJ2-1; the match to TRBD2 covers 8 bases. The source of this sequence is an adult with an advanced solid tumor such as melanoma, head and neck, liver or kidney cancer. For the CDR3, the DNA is TGTGCCAGCAGTTCGGGACTAGAGGCTTCTTGGGGGCAGTTCTTC. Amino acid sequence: CASSSGLEASWGQFF.